These 14 T cell receptor beta chains were all obtained from the same sample, sequenced in a study of shared clonotypes between healthy human individuals. CD45RO-negative cells were positively selected for CCR7, leaving out terminally differentiated effector memory CD45RA+ cells. Produced via immunoSEQ multiplex PCR; TCRdb's table is partial and in-frame only. The table shows roughly 1,800,000 clones, with approximately 94% occurring only once. Sequencing was done on a sample of naive CD8+ T cells sorted from blood. The receptor source for this set is a man aged 18 to 29 in good health.

On this clone: Other DNA sequences from this sample encode an identical CDR3 as well. The chain combines TRBV27 with TRBJ1-5; TRBD1 matches at 7 bases. Losses at the gene ends were 5 bases for V and 0 bases for J; bases not matched to a gene: 7. This CDR3 spans 16 amino acids. CDR1 and CDR2 from the germline V gene are MNHEY and SMNVEV (reference sequence). Written as DNA, the CDR3 is TGTGCCAGCAGTCCTCAGGGGGTCTATAGCAATCAGCCCCAGCATTTT. Translating gives CASSPQGVYSNQPQHF.

The CDR3 nucleotides are TGTGCCTGGAGTGTACGAGGACAGGGGTATGGCTACACCTTC. It specifies CAWSVRGQGYGYTF. V and J are TRBV30 and TRBJ1-2, with TRBD1 matching over 9 bases. Germline CDR1 is GTSNPN and CDR2 is SVGIG (reference sequence). The J segment lost 5 bases and the V segment lost 0 bases, leaving 4 bases of the junction unmatched. The CDR3 has 14 residues. The complete variable domain, with remaining parts taken from reference TRBV30 and TRBJ1-2, reads SQTIHQWPATLVQPVGSPLSLECTVEGTSNPNLYWYRQAAGRGLQLLFYSVGIGQISSEVPQNLSASRPQDRQFILSSKKLLLSDSGFYLCAWSVRGQGYGYTFGSGTRLTVV.

The chain carries TRBV4-1 and TRBJ1-1; 7 bases fit TRBD1. The CDR3 contains 15 residues. Germline CDR1 and CDR2: MGHRA and YSYEKL. With 3 bases clipped from V and 4 bases from J, the junction kept 8 bases outside the gene matches. The CDR3 reads CASSHDAGGPTEAFF. CDR3 bases: TGCGCCAGCAGCCACGATGCAGGGGGACCCACTGAAGCTTTCTTT.

This clone was observed once. This chain joins TRBV7-2 and TRBJ2-5; D remains ambiguous. The CDR3 has 14 amino acids. The V end lost 2 bases, the J end lost 0 bases, and 7 bases lay between the germline ends. Germline assignment: CDR1 SGHTA and CDR2 FQGNSA. As DNA, the CDR3 is TGTGCCAGCAGCTTAACGTTCTACCAAGAGACCCAGTACTTC. This codes for CASSLTFYQETQYF.

The chain employs TRBV7-8 and TRBJ2-7, with TRBD1 matching over 7 bases. The CDR3 is 14 amino acids. Trimming cost V 2 bases and J 3 bases; bases outside gene matches: 4. Germline CDR1 reads SGHVS; CDR2 reads FQNEAQ. The CDR3: CASSLWTGGYEQYF. CDR3 in DNA: TGTGCCAGCAGCTTATGGACAGGAGGCTACGAGCAGTACTTC.

V is TRBV11-2 and J is TRBJ2-1, with 9 bases matching TRBD2. Unmatched junction bases numbered 6, after V lost 3 bases and J lost 6 bases. Germline V gives CDR1 SGHAT, CDR2 FQNNGV. The CDR3 extends over 15 amino acids. In DNA, the CDR3 is TGTGCCAGCAGCTTCTCGGTAGCGGGAGTCAATGAGCAGTTCTTC. Encoded protein: CASSFSVAGVNEQFF.

This clone was picked up one time. The rearrangement joins TRBV6-1 to TRBJ2-7; 11 bases align to TRBD1. The V gene end was trimmed by 7 bases and the J gene end by 5 bases; junction bases not matched to a gene: 4. This CDR3 is built from 13 residues. The germline gives CDR1 MNHNS, CDR2 SASEGT. The chain's CDR3 is CASTDRGLDEQYF. CDR3 DNA: TGTGCCAGCACGGACAGGGGGCTTGACGAGCAGTACTTC.

The V call is TRBV9, the J call TRBJ2-7, with TRBD2 matching 10 bases. This CDR3 is 18 amino acids long. CDR1 is SGDLS and CDR2 is YYNGEE in the germline V gene. V was pared by 0 bases and J by 0 bases, with 9 bases of the junction left unmatched. The CDR3 DNA is TGTGCCAGCAGCGTAGATCCTAGCGGGGGCCGGAGCTCCTACGAGCAGTACTTC. Translation gives CASSVDPSGGRSSYEQYF. Filled out from reference TRBV9 and TRBJ2-7, the complete variable domain reads DSGVTQTPKHLITATGQRVTLRCSPRSGDLSVYWYQQSLDQGLQFLIQYYNGEERAKGNILERFSAQQFPDLHSELNLSSLELGDSALYFCASSVDPSGGRSSYEQYFGPGTRLTVT.

This sequence joins TRBV5-1 and TRBJ1-1; tentative D call: TRBD1 (6 bases). This CDR3 region has 15 residues. Between the trimmed V and J ends, which lost 0 bases and 5 bases, there was a span of 14 bases. In germline, CDR1 is SGHRS, CDR2 YFSETQ. The CDR3 DNA sequence: TGCGCCAGCAGCTTGGAATGGGGGGCTTGGACTGAAGCTTTCTTT. Translating it yields CASSLEWGAWTEAFF.

The chain links TRBV6-5 to TRBJ1-5; D remains ambiguous. The CDR3 extends over 13 amino acids. Germline values: CDR1 MNHEY, CDR2 SVGAGI. Deletions cut 7 bases from V and 1 base from J, with 8 bases between. CDR3 loop: CASMMDSNQPQHF. The CDR3 nucleotides are TGTGCCAGCATGATGGACAGCAATCAGCCCCAGCATTTT.

This chain connects TRBV15 to TRBJ2-7, with D uncertain. CDR3 length equals 12 residues. Germline V gene lookup returns CDR1 LNHNV and CDR2 YYDKDF (reference sequence). V gave up 5 bases and J gave up 8 bases, with 13 bases separating them. DNA of the CDR3: TGTGCCACCAGCGACCTCGGTGCCAAGCAGTACTTC. The encoded protein is CATSDLGAKQYF.

This clone has more than one count but fewer than ten. The chain uses TRBV4-1 and TRBJ1-6, with TRBD1 identical over 7 bases. CDR1 and CDR2 (germline): MGHRA, YSYEKL. The CDR3 is made up of 15 amino acids. J lost 9 bases, V lost 4 bases, and 9 bases had no gene match. The chain's CDR3 is CASSLGTADSSPLHF. The CDR3, as DNA: TGCGCCAGCAGCCTTGGGACAGCCGATTCTTCACCCCTCCACTTT.

CDR3 region: CASSYRNTEAFF. The CDR3 coding sequence is TGTGCCAGCAGTTACAGGAACACTGAAGCTTTCTTT. V and J are TRBV28 and TRBJ1-1; D is ambiguous. Per the germline V gene, CDR1 is MDHEN and CDR2 is SYDVKM. CDR3 length: 12 amino acids. V shed 4 bases and J shed 1 base, with 4 bases lying between them. The whole variable domain, remainder taken from reference TRBV28 and TRBJ1-1, is DVKVTQSSRYLVKRTGEKVFLECVQDMDHENMFWYRQDPGLGLRLIYFSYDVKMKEKGDIPEGYSVSREKKERFSLILESASTNQTSMYLCASSYRNTEAFFGQGTRLTVV.

CDR3: CASSPSPGWDTGELFF. CDR3 DNA sequence: TGTGCCAGTAGCCCGTCCCCGGGGTGGGACACCGGGGAGCTGTTTTTT. V gene TRBV19 combines with J gene TRBJ2-2; D is possibly TRBD2 (5 bases). The CDR3 consists of 16 residues. V was pared by 6 bases and J by 3 bases, with 17 bases between. The germline V gene encodes CDR1 LNHDA and CDR2 SQIVND (reference sequence).